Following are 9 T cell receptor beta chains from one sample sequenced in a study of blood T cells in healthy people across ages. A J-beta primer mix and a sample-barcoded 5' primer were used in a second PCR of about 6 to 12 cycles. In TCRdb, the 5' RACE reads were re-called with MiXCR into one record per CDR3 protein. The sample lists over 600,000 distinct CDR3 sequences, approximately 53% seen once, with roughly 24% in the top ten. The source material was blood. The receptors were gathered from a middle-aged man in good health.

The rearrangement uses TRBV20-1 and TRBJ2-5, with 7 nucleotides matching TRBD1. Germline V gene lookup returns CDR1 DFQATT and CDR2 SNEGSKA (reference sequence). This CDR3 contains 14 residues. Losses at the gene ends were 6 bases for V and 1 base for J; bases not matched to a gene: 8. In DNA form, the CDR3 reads TGCAGTGCCGTCTCCGGGACAGCCCAAGAGACCCAGTACTTC. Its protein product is CSAVSGTAQETQYF.

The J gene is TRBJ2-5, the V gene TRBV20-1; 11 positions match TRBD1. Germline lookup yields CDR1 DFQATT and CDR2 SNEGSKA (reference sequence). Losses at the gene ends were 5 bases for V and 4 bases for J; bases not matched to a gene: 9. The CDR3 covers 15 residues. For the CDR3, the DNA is TGCAGTGCTCCACGGACAGGGGGCCGGGTAGAGACCCAGTACTTC. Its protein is CSAPRTGGRVETQYF.

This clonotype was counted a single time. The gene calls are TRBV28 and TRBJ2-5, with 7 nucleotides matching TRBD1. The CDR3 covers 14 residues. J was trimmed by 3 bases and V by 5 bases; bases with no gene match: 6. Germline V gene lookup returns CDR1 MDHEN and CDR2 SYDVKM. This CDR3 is CASSQTGTEETQYF. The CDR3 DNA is TGTGCCAGCAGTCAGACAGGGACGGAAGAGACCCAGTACTTC.

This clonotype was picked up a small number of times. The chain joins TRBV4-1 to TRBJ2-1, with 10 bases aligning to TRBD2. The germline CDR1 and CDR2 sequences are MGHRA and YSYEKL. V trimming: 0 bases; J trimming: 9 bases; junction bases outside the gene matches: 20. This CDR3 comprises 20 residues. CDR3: CASSQDIRSGGAGRQCEQFF. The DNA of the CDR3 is TGCGCCAGCAGCCAAGATATCAGAAGCGGGGGGGCCGGCAGACAATGTGAGCAGTTCTTC.

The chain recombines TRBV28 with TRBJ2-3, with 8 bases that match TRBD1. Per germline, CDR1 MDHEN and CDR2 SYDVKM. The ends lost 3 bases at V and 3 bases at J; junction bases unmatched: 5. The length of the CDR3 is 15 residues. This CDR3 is CASSFAGTGTDTQYF. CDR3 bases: TGTGCCAGCAGTTTCGCGGGGACAGGAACAGATACGCAGTATTTT.

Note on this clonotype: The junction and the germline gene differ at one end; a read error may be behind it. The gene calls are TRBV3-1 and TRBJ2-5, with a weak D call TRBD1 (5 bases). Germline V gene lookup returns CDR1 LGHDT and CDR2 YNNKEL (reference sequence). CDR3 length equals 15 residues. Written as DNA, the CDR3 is TGTGCCAGCGGCCAAGGACACTCGCCACAAGAGACCCAGTACTTC. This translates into CASGQGHSPQETQYF.

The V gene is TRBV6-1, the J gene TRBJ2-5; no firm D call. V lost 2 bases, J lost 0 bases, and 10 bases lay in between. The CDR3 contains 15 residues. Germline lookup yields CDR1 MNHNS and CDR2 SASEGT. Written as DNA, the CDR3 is TGTGCCAGCAGTGAACTCGACCAGTACCAAGAGACCCAGTACTTC. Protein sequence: CASSELDQYQETQYF.

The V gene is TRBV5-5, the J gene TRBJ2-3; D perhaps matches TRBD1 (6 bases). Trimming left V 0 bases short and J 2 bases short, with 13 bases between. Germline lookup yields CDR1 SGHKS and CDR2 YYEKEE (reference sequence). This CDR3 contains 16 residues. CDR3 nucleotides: TGTGCCAGCAGCTTGGATCCAGGGGTTGACACAGATACGCAGTATTTT. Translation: CASSLDPGVDTDTQYF.

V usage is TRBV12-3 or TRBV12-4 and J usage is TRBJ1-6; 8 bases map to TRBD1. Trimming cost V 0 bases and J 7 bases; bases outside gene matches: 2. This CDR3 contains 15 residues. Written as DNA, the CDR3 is TGTGCCAGCAGTTTAGCGAGGACAGGGAATTCACCCCTCCACTTT. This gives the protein CASSLARTGNSPLHF.